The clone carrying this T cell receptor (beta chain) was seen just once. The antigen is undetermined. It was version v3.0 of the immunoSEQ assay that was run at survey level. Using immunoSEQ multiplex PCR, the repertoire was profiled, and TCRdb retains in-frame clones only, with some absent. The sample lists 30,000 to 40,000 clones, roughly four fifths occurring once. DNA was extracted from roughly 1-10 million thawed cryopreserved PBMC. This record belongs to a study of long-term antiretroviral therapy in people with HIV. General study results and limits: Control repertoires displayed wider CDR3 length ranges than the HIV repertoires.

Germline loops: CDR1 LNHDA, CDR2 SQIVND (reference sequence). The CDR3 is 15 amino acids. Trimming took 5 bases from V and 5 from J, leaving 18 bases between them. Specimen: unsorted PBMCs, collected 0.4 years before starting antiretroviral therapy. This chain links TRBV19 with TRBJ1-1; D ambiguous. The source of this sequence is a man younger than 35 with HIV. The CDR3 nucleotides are TGTGCCAGTAGTCCGAGGCCTCTGGGGAAAACTGAAGCTTTCTTT. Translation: CASSPRPLGKTEAFF.